Included here is one TCR beta chain sequence, with context. As yet, its antigen is unknown. The sample originates from a study of T cell responses to AZD1222 COVID-19 vaccine. Study outcomes and limitations: Clonal diversity may have been underestimated in mostly white British donors.

The V and J ends lost 1 base and 8 bases respectively, with 15 bases between them. The CDR3 has 15 residues. Germline V CDR1 and CDR2: LGHNA, YNFKEQ. TCRdb's table, derived via immunoSEQ multiplex PCR, lists solely in-frame clones and lacks some. The table lists 100,000 or so clones, roughly 87% of them singletons. This TCR was sampled from an adult in good health. This chain connects TRBV4-2 to TRBJ1-3; TRBD1 might be the D (5 bases). Sequences were derived from peripheral blood, sampled on day 0 of AZD1222 vaccination. DNA for the CDR3: TGTGCCAGCAGCCAAGGACAGACAACGTCCCACACCATATATTTT. Residues: CASSQGQTTSHTIYF.